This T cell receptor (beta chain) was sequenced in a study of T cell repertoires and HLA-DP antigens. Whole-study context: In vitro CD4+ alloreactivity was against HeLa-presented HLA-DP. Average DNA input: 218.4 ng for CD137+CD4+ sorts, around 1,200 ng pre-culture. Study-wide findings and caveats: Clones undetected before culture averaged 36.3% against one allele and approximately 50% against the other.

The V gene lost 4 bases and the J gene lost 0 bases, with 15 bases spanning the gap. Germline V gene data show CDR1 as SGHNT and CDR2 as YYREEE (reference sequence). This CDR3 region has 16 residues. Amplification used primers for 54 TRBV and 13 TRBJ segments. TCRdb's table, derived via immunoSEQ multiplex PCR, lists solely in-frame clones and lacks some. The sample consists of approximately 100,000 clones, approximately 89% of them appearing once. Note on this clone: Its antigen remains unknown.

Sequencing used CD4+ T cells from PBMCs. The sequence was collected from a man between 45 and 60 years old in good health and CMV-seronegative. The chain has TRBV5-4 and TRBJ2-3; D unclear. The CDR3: CASSPAPRASTDTQYF. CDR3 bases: TGTGCCAGCAGCCCGGCCCCACGGGCTAGCACAGATACGCAGTATTTT.